This T cell receptor (beta chain) was recovered during a study of neurological immune-mediated disorders. In the study overall: Secondary progressive disease was present in 3, and relapsing-remitting disease in 31, of the 35 or so multiple sclerosis patients. The study, taken as a whole, reports: No CDR3 amino acid sequences were shared by expanded clones across subjects, suggesting private repertoires in all groups.

This clonotype has ten or more counts. Its target is unknown. TCRdb reanalysed the 5' RACE reads using MiXCR and keeps one entry per CDR3 protein. Of some 34,000 distinct CDR3 sequences listed, more than 1.3% are singletons. Germline V lookup: CDR1 DFQATT, CDR2 SNEGSKA (reference sequence). The CDR3 contains 15 residues. The V segment lost 1 base and the J segment 6 bases; nucleotides outside the gene matches: 10. The TCR was taken from a woman under 40 with multiple sclerosis. The V call is TRBV20-1, the J call TRBJ2-3, with TRBD2 matching 7 bases. Specimen: PBMCs. CDR3 DNA: TGCAGTGCTAGAGTATCAGCGGGGTTCTCGGATACGCAGTATTTT. This translates into CSARVSAGFSDTQYF.